These 24 T cell receptor beta chains share one sample of origin, sequenced in a study of blood T cell repertoires in COVID-19. Profiling relied on immunoSEQ multiplex PCR, and the TCRdb table lists in-frame clones only, not all of them. Among 250,000 or so clones listed, over 90% were seen once. Sequenced input: peripheral blood. All receptors derive from a man aged 25-40 years with COVID-19, enrolled during active disease.

The CDR3 bases are TGTGCCAGCAGCCAAGCCCGCGCAGGGAATTATGGCTACACCTTC. This sequence encodes CASSQARAGNYGYTF. The V and J genes are TRBV3-1 (or the pseudogene TRBV3-2) and TRBJ1-2, with D possibly being TRBD1 (5 bases). The CDR3 is made up of 15 amino acids. V was trimmed by 1 base and J by 5 bases, leaving 14 bases between them. Looked up from germline, CDR1 is LGHDT and CDR2 is YNNKEL (reference sequence).

The rearrangement uses TRBV14 and TRBJ2-3, with TRBD2 identical over 9 bases. This CDR3 is built from 15 residues. Germline trimming cut 5 bases from V and 4 bases from J; bases unmatched to any gene: 7. Germline assignment: CDR1 SGHDN and CDR2 FVKESK. The CDR3 DNA sequence: TGTGCCAGCAGCACCCGGCTAGCGGGGTCAGATACGCAGTATTTT. As protein: CASSTRLAGSDTQYF.

This rearrangement joins TRBV11-2 to TRBJ1-6; no firm D call. V was cut by 1 base and J by 8 bases, with 12 bases left in between. The CDR3 is 15 residues long. Germline values: CDR1 SGHAT, CDR2 FQNNGV. CDR3 amino acids: CASSLARIDDSPLHF. The CDR3 DNA is TGTGCCAGCAGCTTAGCCAGGATTGATGATTCACCCCTCCACTTT.

The chain has TRBV7-2 and TRBJ2-1, with 8 bases identical to TRBD2. The CDR3 loop spans 18 amino acids. V lost 1 base to trimming and J lost 0 bases; unmatched junction nucleotides: 8. CDR1 is SGHTA, CDR2 FQGNSA, per germline. The CDR3 bases are TGTGCCAGCAGCTTAGGGACTAGCCCTCTTAGCTCCTACAATGAGCAGTTCTTC. It encodes CASSLGTSPLSSYNEQFF.

For the CDR3, the DNA is TGTGCCAGCAGCCACGCGGGGCCTTCCAGCTCCTATAATTCACCCCTCCACTTT. Encoded protein: CASSHAGPSSSYNSPLHF. V gene TRBV14 combines with J gene TRBJ1-6, with D maybe TRBD1 (5 bases). The CDR3 runs 18 residues. V was shortened by 3 bases and J by 0 bases, with 15 bases between the two germline ends. CDR1 and CDR2 from the germline V gene are SGHDN and FVKESK. The entire variable domain, with the rest obtained from reference TRBV14 and TRBJ1-6, is as follows: EAGVTQFPSHSVIEKGQTVTLRCDPISGHDNLYWYRRVMGKEIKFLLHFVKESKQDESGMPNNRFLAERTGGTYSTLKVQPAELEDSGVYFCASSHAGPSSSYNSPLHFGNGTRLTVT.

This chain connects TRBV7-4 to TRBJ2-5; maybe TRBD2 (7 bases). Germline CDR1 reads SGHVT; CDR2 reads SQSDAQ. V was trimmed by 1 base and J by 2 bases, leaving 23 bases between them. CDR3 size: 19 residues. In DNA, the CDR3 is TGTGCCAGCAGCTTAGGTAGTAGTTGTCGCGGGGGCTCTCAAGAGACCCAGTACTTC. This encodes CASSLGSSCRGGSQETQYF.

The genes are TRBV2 and TRBJ1-5; no clear D. Looked up from germline, CDR1 is SNHLY and CDR2 is FYNNEI. This CDR3 region has 14 residues. The V gene lost 6 bases and the J gene lost 0 bases, with 9 bases spanning the gap. Here the CDR3 DNA reads TGTGCCAGCAGCGCGGTCCTTAGCAATCAGCCCCAGCATTTT. Its translation: CASSAVLSNQPQHF.

The chain couples TRBV25-1 to TRBJ1-2; 11 bases align to TRBD1. The CDR3 extends over 14 amino acids. The trim removed 3 bases at V and 6 bases at J, leaving 3 bases unmatched. Germline V gene lookup returns CDR1 MGHDK and CDR2 SYGVNS. This CDR3 reads CASSDGQGAHGYTF. The CDR3 nucleotides read TGTGCCAGCAGTGACGGACAGGGGGCGCATGGCTACACCTTC.

The CDR3 reads CASRRVGQGAGYTF. Here the CDR3 DNA reads TGTGCCAGCAGACGGGTGGGACAGGGCGCCGGCTACACCTTC. This chain connects TRBV28 to TRBJ1-2; 9 bases are a match to TRBD1. This CDR3 spans 14 amino acids. The germline V gene encodes CDR1 MDHEN and CDR2 SYDVKM. Trimming cost V 6 bases and J 8 bases; bases outside gene matches: 10.

V gene TRBV7-2 combines with J gene TRBJ2-3; D gene ambiguous. CDR1 is SGHTA, CDR2 FQGNSA, per germline. CDR3 size: 13 residues. V was trimmed by 3 bases and J by 4 bases, leaving 8 bases between them. CDR3 sequence (DNA): TGTGCCAGCAGCTTCTTAGTTTCAGATACGCAGTATTTT. This translates into CASSFLVSDTQYF.

The chain recombines TRBV18 with TRBJ2-7; D uncertain. Germline lookup yields CDR1 KGHSH and CDR2 LQKENI. Trimming removed 1 base from V and 0 bases from J, with 7 bases in between. CDR3 length: 14 amino acids. CDR3: CASSPLESSYEQYF. The CDR3 bases are TGTGCCAGCTCACCACTCGAGAGCTCCTACGAGCAGTACTTC.

The V gene is TRBV7-9, the J gene TRBJ2-4, with TRBD2 matching 7 bases. The germline gives CDR1 SEHNR, CDR2 FQNEAQ (reference sequence). The trim removed 7 bases at V and 7 bases at J, leaving 7 bases unmatched. The CDR3 contains 13 residues. CDR3 sequence: CASNLRGGNIQYF. The CDR3 DNA follows: TGTGCCAGCAATCTTCGGGGAGGGAACATTCAGTACTTC.

This sequence joins TRBV5-1 and TRBJ2-3; the match to TRBD2 covers 14 bases. Germline trimming cut 3 bases from V and 4 bases from J; bases unmatched to any gene: 10. Germline CDR1 reads SGHRS; CDR2 reads YFSETQ. The length of the CDR3 is 18 residues. The CDR3: CASSSTSGGAVSPDTQYF. DNA for the CDR3: TGCGCCAGCAGCTCGACTAGCGGGGGGGCCGTAAGTCCAGATACGCAGTATTTT.

The V gene is TRBV4-1, the J gene TRBJ1-1; 7 bases line up with TRBD1. V lost 1 base and J lost 4; bases outside the gene matches: 3. Looked up from germline, CDR1 is MGHRA and CDR2 is YSYEKL. The CDR3 runs to 14 residues. In DNA form, the CDR3 reads TGCGCCAGCAGCCAAGTGACAGGGCTCACTGAAGCTTTCTTT. Its translation is CASSQVTGLTEAFF.

The chain employs TRBV30 and TRBJ2-5; D is perhaps TRBD1 (5 bases). The V end lost 5 bases, the J end lost 1 base, and 14 bases lay between the germline ends. This CDR3 is built from 14 residues. Germline CDR1 is GTSNPN and CDR2 is SVGIG (reference sequence). CDR3 DNA sequence: TGTGCCTGGGGAACAGGAGTCTTCCAAGAGACCCAGTACTTC. Translation: CAWGTGVFQETQYF.

V usage is TRBV12-3 or TRBV12-4 and J usage is TRBJ2-7, with TRBD1 matching 7 bases. The CDR3 runs 13 residues. Trimming removed 3 bases from V and 7 bases from J; junction bases left unmatched: 6. Here the CDR3 reads CASSFWGTAEQYF. Written as DNA, the CDR3 is TGTGCCAGCAGTTTCTGGGGGACAGCTGAGCAGTACTTC.

This chain uses TRBV11-3 with TRBJ2-3, with TRBD1 as a possible D gene (6 bases). V lost 4 bases, J lost 0 bases, and 14 bases lay in between. This CDR3 has 16 residues. Germline V gives CDR1 SGHNT, CDR2 YENEEA. The CDR3 DNA follows: TGTGCCAGCAGCTCAGCAGGGGCCGGCAGCACAGATACGCAGTATTTT. Residues: CASSSAGAGSTDTQYF. The variable domain in full, completed from reference TRBV11-3 and TRBJ2-3, reads EAGVVQSPRYKIIEKKQPVAFWCNPISGHNTLYWYLQNLGQGPELLIRYENEEAVDDSQLPKDRFSAERLKGVDSTLKIQPAELGDSAVYLCASSSAGAGSTDTQYFGPGTRLTVL.

The chain combines TRBV7-9 with TRBJ1-4, with D hard to call. Germline lookup yields CDR1 SEHNR and CDR2 FQNEAQ (reference sequence). Trimming cost V 4 bases and J 8 bases, with 11 bases left between them. The CDR3 contains 13 residues. This CDR3 is CASSSAGNEKLFF. The DNA of the CDR3 is TGTGCCAGCAGCTCAGCCGGGAACGAAAAACTGTTTTTT.

The rearrangement joins TRBV9 to TRBJ2-2, with TRBD1 identical over 9 bases. The germline V gene encodes CDR1 SGDLS and CDR2 YYNGEE. V shed 4 bases and J 4 bases; nucleotides not matched to a gene: 8. CDR3 length: 16 residues. CDR3 residues: CASSPQGTGPTGELFF. In DNA form, the CDR3 reads TGTGCCAGCAGCCCCCAGGGGACAGGGCCCACCGGGGAGCTGTTTTTT. The entire variable domain, with the rest obtained from reference TRBV9 and TRBJ2-2, is as follows: DSGVTQTPKHLITATGQRVTLRCSPRSGDLSVYWYQQSLDQGLQFLIQYYNGEERAKGNILERFSAQQFPDLHSELNLSSLELGDSALYFCASSPQGTGPTGELFFGEGSRLTVL.

The chain is built from TRBV27 and TRBJ2-3, with D uncertain. Germline V CDR1 and CDR2: MNHEY, SMNVEV (reference sequence). The CDR3 spans 13 residues. Between the trimmed V and J ends, which lost 4 bases and 3 bases, there was a span of 8 bases. CDR3 sequence reads: CASSSPGTDTQYF. As DNA, the CDR3 is TGTGCCAGCAGTTCCCCCGGGACAGATACGCAGTATTTT.

The V call is TRBV11-2, the J call TRBJ1-6; TRBD1 might be the D (5 bases). This CDR3 has 14 residues. The V end was cut by 5 bases, the J end by 7 bases, with 12 bases between. Germline V lookup: CDR1 SGHAT, CDR2 FQNNGV. CDR3 loop: CASSPQGFNSPLHF. DNA of the CDR3: TGTGCCAGCAGCCCTCAGGGATTCAATTCACCCCTCCACTTT. Drawing the rest from reference TRBV11-2 and TRBJ1-6, the complete variable domain is EAGVAQSPRYKIIEKRQSVAFWCNPISGHATLYWYQQILGQGPKLLIQFQNNGVVDDSQLPKDRFSAERLKGVDSTLKIQPAKLEDSAVYLCASSPQGFNSPLHFGNGTRLTVT.

The chain has TRBV11-2 and TRBJ1-2; 7 bases fit TRBD1. The CDR3 has 17 residues. The trim removed 5 bases at V and 8 bases at J, leaving 20 bases unmatched. CDR1 is SGHAT, CDR2 FQNNGV, per germline. The CDR3 is CASSPWDSGSPRIGYTF. The CDR3 coding sequence is TGTGCCAGCAGCCCCTGGGACAGCGGCTCGCCCCGTATCGGCTACACCTTC.

The chain couples TRBV7-9 to TRBJ2-6, with a possible D match to TRBD1 (5 bases). V lost 2 bases and J lost 2, with 13 bases in between. From germline, CDR1 is SEHNR and CDR2 FQNEAQ (reference sequence). This CDR3 is built from 17 residues. CDR3 amino acids: CASSLSFSQAGANVLTF. In DNA, the CDR3 is TGTGCCAGCAGCTTAAGTTTTTCACAGGCTGGGGCCAACGTCCTGACTTTC.

The chain carries TRBV9 and TRBJ2-7; 9 nucleotides line up with TRBD1. The germline V gene has CDR1 SGDLS and CDR2 YYNGEE. The CDR3 covers 16 residues. The ends lost 3 bases at V and 3 bases at J; junction bases unmatched: 10. This chain's CDR3 is CASSAGEGQGGYEQYF. Here the CDR3 DNA reads TGTGCCAGCAGCGCTGGTGAGGGACAGGGAGGCTACGAGCAGTACTTC.